Listed below are T cell receptor beta chains from one sample, sequenced in a study of control samples from healthy donors and cancer patients. The assay was immunoSEQ multiplex PCR, and TCRdb's table has in-frame clones only and misses some. In the table there are about 100,000 clones, around 80% of which are singletons. The specimen sequenced was blood. The receptors originated from a man younger than 30 in good health. Both conserved end residues are part of each CDR3. The D gene is left open where the match is weak. The size entry is marked missing in some rows and otherwise reads once, few, many or a size class.

CDR3 protein: CASSERVRGSSQPQHF; CDR3 DNA: TGTGCCAGCAGTGAAAGGGTCAGGGGATCATCCCAGCCCCAGCATTTT; V gene: TRBV2; clone size: few; J gene: TRBJ1-5; D gene: NA; CDR3 length: 16
CDR3 protein: CASRGDNSPLHF; CDR3 DNA: TGTGCCAGCAGGGGAGATAATTCACCCCTCCACTTT; V gene: TRBV12-3/TRBV12-4; clone size: NA; J gene: TRBJ1-6; D gene: NA; CDR3 length: 12
CDR3 protein: CASSEKGNRKPQHF; CDR3 DNA: TGTGCCAGCAGTGAGAAGGGGAATCGGAAGCCCCAGCATTTT; V gene: TRBV6-2/TRBV6-3; clone size: few; J gene: TRBJ1-5; D gene: NA; CDR3 length: 14
CDR3 protein: CASSQAGAGNEKLFF; CDR3 DNA: TGCGCCAGCAGCCAAGCGGGGGCCGGTAATGAAAAACTGTTTTTT; V gene: TRBV4-1; clone size: NA; J gene: TRBJ1-4; D gene: NA; CDR3 length: 15
CDR3 protein: CASSPQTGRNDSPLHF; CDR3 DNA: TGTGCCAGCTCACCACAGACAGGGCGGAACGATTCACCCCTCCACTTT; V gene: TRBV18; clone size: few; J gene: TRBJ1-6; D gene: TRBD1; CDR3 length: 16
CDR3 protein: CASSLTEGQPQHF; CDR3 DNA: TGTGCCAGCAGCTTGACAGAGGGGCAGCCCCAGCATTTT; V gene: TRBV5-8; clone size: NA; J gene: TRBJ1-5; D gene: NA; CDR3 length: 13
CDR3 protein: CASSSHPHRQSSYEQYF; CDR3 DNA: TGTGCCAGCAGCTCCCATCCTCATCGACAGTCCTCCTACGAGCAGTACTTC; V gene: TRBV7-9; clone size: NA; J gene: TRBJ2-7; D gene: NA; CDR3 length: 17
CDR3 protein: CASSSEARGAKNIQYF; CDR3 DNA: TGTGCCAGCAGCTCAGAGGCCAGGGGCGCCAAAAACATTCAGTACTTC; V gene: TRBV11-2; clone size: NA; J gene: TRBJ2-4; D gene: NA; CDR3 length: 16
CDR3 protein: CASSQEIGYRIDTQYF; CDR3 DNA: TGCGCCAGCAGCCAAGAAATCGGTTATAGAATAGATACGCAGTATTTT; V gene: TRBV4-1; clone size: once; J gene: TRBJ2-3; D gene: NA; CDR3 length: 16
CDR3 protein: CASRPDRNTEAFF; CDR3 DNA: TGTGCCAGCAGGCCAGACAGGAACACTGAAGCTTTCTTT; V gene: TRBV6-5; clone size: large; J gene: TRBJ1-1; D gene: NA; CDR3 length: 13
CDR3 protein: CASSADRYYGYTF; CDR3 DNA: TGTGCCAGCAGCGCCGACAGGTACTATGGCTACACCTTC; V gene: TRBV7-2; clone size: many; J gene: TRBJ1-2; D gene: NA; CDR3 length: 13
CDR3 protein: CASSFRGLRNTEAFF; CDR3 DNA: TGTGCCAGCAGCTTCCGGGGTCTTCGGAACACTGAAGCTTTCTTT; V gene: TRBV11-1; clone size: NA; J gene: TRBJ1-1; D gene: NA; CDR3 length: 15
CDR3 protein: CASSLLDGQPQHF; CDR3 DNA: TGTGCCAGCAGCTTGCTCGACGGTCAGCCCCAGCATTTT; V gene: TRBV11-2; clone size: NA; J gene: TRBJ1-5; D gene: NA; CDR3 length: 13
CDR3 protein: CASSQVDRGAKNIQYF; CDR3 DNA: TGTGCCAGCAGCCAAGTGGACAGGGGAGCCAAAAACATTCAGTACTTC; V gene: TRBV4-2; clone size: NA; J gene: TRBJ2-4; D gene: TRBD1; CDR3 length: 16
CDR3 protein: CASSLQTGANSPLHF; CDR3 DNA: TGTGCCAGCAGTCTCCAGACAGGGGCTAATTCACCCCTCCACTTT; V gene: TRBV28; clone size: NA; J gene: TRBJ1-6; D gene: TRBD1; CDR3 length: 15
CDR3 protein: CASSLVAIDMNTEAFF; CDR3 DNA: TGCGCCAGCAGCTTGGTCGCGATAGATATGAACACTGAAGCTTTCTTT; V gene: TRBV5-1; clone size: NA; J gene: TRBJ1-1; D gene: NA; CDR3 length: 16
CDR3 protein: CASSHDRTNSYEQYF; CDR3 DNA: TGTGCCAGCAGCCATGACAGGACGAACTCCTACGAGCAGTACTTC; V gene: TRBV4-2; clone size: few; J gene: TRBJ2-7; D gene: NA; CDR3 length: 15
CDR3 protein: CASSAPGTGVGNEQFF; CDR3 DNA: TGTGCCAGCAGTGCGCCCGGGACAGGGGTGGGGAATGAGCAGTTCTTC; V gene: TRBV25-1; clone size: NA; J gene: TRBJ2-1; D gene: TRBD1; CDR3 length: 16
CDR3 protein: CASSFRTGSSYNSPLHF; CDR3 DNA: TGTGCCAGCAGCTTTAGGACAGGGAGCTCCTATAATTCACCCCTCCACTTT; V gene: TRBV5-6; clone size: NA; J gene: TRBJ1-6; D gene: TRBD1; CDR3 length: 17
CDR3 protein: CASSRDIGRDTQYF; CDR3 DNA: TGCGCCAGCAGCCGGGACATTGGGCGGGATACGCAGTATTTT; V gene: TRBV5-1; clone size: NA; J gene: TRBJ2-3; D gene: NA; CDR3 length: 14
CDR3 protein: CSVVWQWDTEAFF; CDR3 DNA: TGCAGCGTTGTTTGGCAGTGGGACACTGAAGCTTTCTTT; V gene: TRBV29-1; clone size: NA; J gene: TRBJ1-1; D gene: NA; CDR3 length: 13
CDR3 protein: CASGPQDTILAYF; CDR3 DNA: TGTGCCAGCGGACCCCAGGACACCATTTTGGCGTACTTC; V gene: TRBV27; clone size: NA; J gene: TRBJ2-5; D gene: NA; CDR3 length: 13
CDR3 protein: CASSLGENIQYF; CDR3 DNA: TGTGCCAGCAGCTTGGGGGAAAACATTCAGTACTTC; V gene: TRBV5-6; clone size: NA; J gene: TRBJ2-4; D gene: NA; CDR3 length: 12
CDR3 protein: CASSPLAGGLTGELFF; CDR3 DNA: TGTGCCAGCAGCCCACTGGCGGGGGGGCTCACCGGGGAGCTGTTTTTT; V gene: TRBV2; clone size: NA; J gene: TRBJ2-2; D gene: TRBD2; CDR3 length: 16
CDR3 protein: CASSASEPASGEQYF; CDR3 DNA: TGTGCCAGCAGTGCATCGGAGCCAGCCTCGGGCGAGCAGTACTTC; V gene: TRBV27; clone size: NA; J gene: TRBJ2-7; D gene: NA; CDR3 length: 15
CDR3 protein: CASSSGRNTEAFF; CDR3 DNA: TGTGCCAGCAGTTCGGGACGGAACACTGAAGCTTTCTTT; V gene: TRBV6-5; clone size: NA; J gene: TRBJ1-1; D gene: NA; CDR3 length: 13
CDR3 protein: CASSSGQGPATNEKLFF; CDR3 DNA: TGTGCCAGCAGCTCTGGACAGGGGCCAGCCACTAATGAAAAACTGTTTTTT; V gene: TRBV28; clone size: NA; J gene: TRBJ1-4; D gene: TRBD1; CDR3 length: 17
CDR3 protein: CASSEVDSSPGVYGYTF; CDR3 DNA: TGTGCCAGCAGTGAAGTAGACAGTTCCCCAGGGGTCTATGGCTACACCTTC; V gene: TRBV6-1; clone size: NA; J gene: TRBJ1-2; D gene: NA; CDR3 length: 17
CDR3 protein: CASSLTRGANYGYTF; CDR3 DNA: TGCGCCAGCAGCTTGACCAGGGGAGCTAACTATGGCTACACCTTC; V gene: TRBV5-1; clone size: NA; J gene: TRBJ1-2; D gene: NA; CDR3 length: 15
CDR3 protein: CASTAGGETQYF; CDR3 DNA: TGTGCCAGCACGGCCGGGGGAGAGACCCAGTACTTC; V gene: TRBV7-9; clone size: NA; J gene: TRBJ2-5; D gene: NA; CDR3 length: 12
CDR3 protein: CASSISVSNQPQHF; CDR3 DNA: TGTGCCAGTAGTATTAGCGTCAGCAATCAGCCCCAGCATTTT; V gene: TRBV19; clone size: NA; J gene: TRBJ1-5; D gene: NA; CDR3 length: 14
CDR3 protein: CASSRTGISNQPQHF; CDR3 DNA: TGTGCCAGCAGCCGGACAGGGATTAGCAATCAGCCCCAGCATTTT; V gene: TRBV6-5; clone size: many; J gene: TRBJ1-5; D gene: TRBD1; CDR3 length: 15
CDR3 protein: CASSQRPSGEGNTDTQYF; CDR3 DNA: TGTGCCAGCAGTCAAAGGCCCAGCGGGGAGGGGAACACAGATACGCAGTATTTT; V gene: TRBV6-2/TRBV6-3; clone size: NA; J gene: TRBJ2-3; D gene: TRBD2; CDR3 length: 18
CDR3 protein: CASSTSGLTGELFF; CDR3 DNA: TGTGCCAGTAGTACCTCGGGGCTCACCGGGGAGCTGTTTTTT; V gene: TRBV19; clone size: NA; J gene: TRBJ2-2; D gene: NA; CDR3 length: 14
CDR3 protein: CATRSGQGRITEAFF; CDR3 DNA: TGTGCCACCAGATCGGGACAGGGAAGAATCACTGAAGCTTTCTTT; V gene: TRBV24-1; clone size: NA; J gene: TRBJ1-1; D gene: TRBD1; CDR3 length: 15
CDR3 protein: CASSPQGQVNTGELFF; CDR3 DNA: TGTGCCAGCAGCCCCCAGGGACAGGTGAACACCGGGGAGCTGTTTTTT; V gene: TRBV9; clone size: once; J gene: TRBJ2-2; D gene: TRBD1; CDR3 length: 16
CDR3 protein: CASSGGTVVHSNQPQHF; CDR3 DNA: TGTGCCAGCAGTGGGGGAACAGTGGTTCATAGCAATCAGCCCCAGCATTTT; V gene: TRBV6-1; clone size: NA; J gene: TRBJ1-5; D gene: NA; CDR3 length: 17
CDR3 protein: CASSMDRAAFSGYTF; CDR3 DNA: TGTGCCAGCAGTATGGACAGGGCCGCATTTAGCGGCTACACCTTC; V gene: TRBV28; clone size: NA; J gene: TRBJ1-2; D gene: TRBD1; CDR3 length: 15
CDR3 protein: CASSPGAVNTEAFF; CDR3 DNA: TGTGCCAGTAGTCCGGGTGCTGTTAACACTGAAGCTTTCTTT; V gene: TRBV19; clone size: NA; J gene: TRBJ1-1; D gene: NA; CDR3 length: 14
CDR3 protein: CASSYPGGGARGYTF; CDR3 DNA: TGTGCCAGCAGTTATCCCGGGGGAGGGGCAAGAGGCTACACCTTC; V gene: TRBV6-5; clone size: NA; J gene: TRBJ1-2; D gene: NA; CDR3 length: 15
CDR3 protein: CASSVALAGGRVNEQFF; CDR3 DNA: TGTGCCAGCAGCGTAGCCCTAGCGGGGGGGCGGGTAAATGAGCAGTTCTTC; V gene: TRBV9; clone size: NA; J gene: TRBJ2-1; D gene: TRBD2; CDR3 length: 17
CDR3 protein: CASSEVGSTGELFF; CDR3 DNA: TGTGCCAGCAGCGAAGTAGGGTCAACCGGGGAGCTGTTTTTT; V gene: TRBV7-9; clone size: few; J gene: TRBJ2-2; D gene: NA; CDR3 length: 14
CDR3 protein: CASSVSVGSGNTEAFF; CDR3 DNA: TGTGCCAGCAGCGTATCTGTCGGCAGTGGTAACACTGAAGCTTTCTTT; V gene: TRBV9; clone size: NA; J gene: TRBJ1-1; D gene: NA; CDR3 length: 16
CDR3 protein: CASSLDMGGYGYTF; CDR3 DNA: TGTGCCAGCAGCTTAGATATGGGGGGATATGGCTACACCTTC; V gene: TRBV7-2; clone size: NA; J gene: TRBJ1-2; D gene: NA; CDR3 length: 14
CDR3 protein: CASSLDRGYNQPQHF; CDR3 DNA: TGCGCCAGCAGCCTAGACAGGGGATACAATCAGCCCCAGCATTTT; V gene: TRBV4-1; clone size: NA; J gene: TRBJ1-5; D gene: TRBD1; CDR3 length: 15
CDR3 protein: CSVEGSSRTGINYGYTF; CDR3 DNA: TGCAGCGTTGAAGGCTCTTCAAGGACAGGAATTAACTATGGCTACACCTTC; V gene: TRBV29-1; clone size: NA; J gene: TRBJ1-2; D gene: TRBD1; CDR3 length: 17
CDR3 protein: CASSRGGARETQYF; CDR3 DNA: TGTGCCAGCAGCCGCGGGGGGGCTAGGGAGACCCAGTACTTC; V gene: TRBV7-2; clone size: NA; J gene: TRBJ2-5; D gene: TRBD2; CDR3 length: 14
CDR3 protein: CASSLVVSEGETQYF; CDR3 DNA: TGTGCCAGCAGCTTAGTCGTGTCGGAGGGAGAGACCCAGTACTTC; V gene: TRBV7-9; clone size: NA; J gene: TRBJ2-5; D gene: NA; CDR3 length: 15
CDR3 protein: CASSDVWGSPLHF; CDR3 DNA: TGTGCCAGCAGTGACGTCTGGGGATCACCCCTCCACTTT; V gene: TRBV6-4; clone size: NA; J gene: TRBJ1-6; D gene: NA; CDR3 length: 13
CDR3 protein: CASSLGGTAYKPQHF; CDR3 DNA: TGTGCCAGCAGCTTGGGTGGGACCGCTTATAAGCCCCAGCATTTT; V gene: TRBV5-6; clone size: NA; J gene: TRBJ1-5; D gene: NA; CDR3 length: 15
CDR3 protein: CASRTRRDPHTQYF; CDR3 DNA: TGTGCCAGCCGGACTAGGAGGGATCCTCATACGCAGTATTTT; V gene: TRBV2; clone size: NA; J gene: TRBJ2-3; D gene: TRBD2; CDR3 length: 14
CDR3 protein: CASSYRGGETQYF; CDR3 DNA: TGTGCCAGCAGTTACCGCGGGGGAGAGACCCAGTACTTC; V gene: TRBV6-2/TRBV6-3; clone size: NA; J gene: TRBJ2-5; D gene: TRBD2; CDR3 length: 13
CDR3 protein: CASSPNEGRNTGELFF; CDR3 DNA: TGCGCCAGCAGCCCAAACGAGGGGAGGAACACCGGGGAGCTGTTTTTT; V gene: TRBV4-1; clone size: NA; J gene: TRBJ2-2; D gene: NA; CDR3 length: 16
CDR3 protein: CASSSGLAGPETQYF; CDR3 DNA: TGTGCCAGCAGTTCCGGACTAGCGGGGCCAGAGACCCAGTACTTC; V gene: TRBV5-6; clone size: NA; J gene: TRBJ2-5; D gene: TRBD2; CDR3 length: 15
CDR3 protein: CASSPEDRISYEQYF; CDR3 DNA: TGTGCCAGTAGTCCTGAGGACAGGATATCCTACGAGCAGTACTTC; V gene: TRBV19; clone size: NA; J gene: TRBJ2-7; D gene: TRBD1; CDR3 length: 15